This T cell receptor (beta chain) was found in a study of Graves' ophthalmopathy and Graves' hyperthyroidism. Hyperthyroidism was new, under 2 months, in patients aged 18 to 65. This clonotype was recorded once. Its antigen is currently unknown. The CDR3 is made up of 14 amino acids. V lost 0 bases and J 1 base, leaving 9 bases between the germline ends. The germline gives CDR1 GTSNPN, CDR2 SVGIG (reference sequence). RNA transcripts provided the template for amplifying TCR beta CDR3 regions. RT-PCR in the first round used HTBI primers; a second-round multiplex PCR followed. TCRdb itself ran the multiplex PCR reads through MiXCR, one entry per CDR3 protein. The profile covers a few hundred thousand distinct CDR3 sequences, with under 40% appearing a single time and around 4.6% taken by the ten largest. Study-wide results and caveats: Clonotypes were expanded in thyroid at above 0.001 frequency, and most also appeared in blood. A model built from 13 signatures distinguished ophthalmopathy from stable hyperthyroidism with roughly 85% sensitivity and 81.08% specificity.

Specimen: peripheral blood or thyroid tissue (not recorded which). V and J are TRBV30 and TRBJ1-1; D not certain. The clonotype was recovered from an adult man with Graves' hyperthyroidism. CDR3 sequence reads: CAWSVPWRNTEAFF. The DNA for the CDR3 is TGTGCCTGGAGTGTACCATGGAGGAACACTGAAGCTTTCTTT.